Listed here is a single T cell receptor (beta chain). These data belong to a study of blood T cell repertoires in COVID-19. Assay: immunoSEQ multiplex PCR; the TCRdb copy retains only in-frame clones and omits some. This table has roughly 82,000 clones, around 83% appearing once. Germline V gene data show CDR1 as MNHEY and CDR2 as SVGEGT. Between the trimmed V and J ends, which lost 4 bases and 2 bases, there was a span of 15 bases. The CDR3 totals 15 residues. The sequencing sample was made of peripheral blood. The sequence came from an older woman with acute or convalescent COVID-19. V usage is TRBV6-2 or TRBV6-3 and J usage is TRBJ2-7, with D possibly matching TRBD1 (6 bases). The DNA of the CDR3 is TGTGCCAGCAGTTCCCTCCTTCGACAGGCCTACGAGCAGTACTTC. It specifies CASSSLLRQAYEQYF.